This TCR beta chain was sequenced for a study of shared clonotypes between healthy human individuals (dated by TCRdb to 2020 to 2022). Regarding the research as a whole: A few men and a couple of women, aged 18 to 49 years, made up the cohort. Per donor, three plates each were used for CD4 naive and CD4 memory, two for CD8 naive, and one for CD8 memory. To estimate repertoire size and how much clonotype sharing occurs between individuals, the study deeply sequenced the blood TCR repertoires of about five healthy adults. To increase sequencing depth and limit assay-specific biases, TCR repertoire library preparation and sequencing were carried out by different laboratories using diverse techniques. Each donor's leukapheresis produced roughly between roughly 0.85 and 10 billion PBMCs. Overall results and qualifications from the work: Based on pairwise subsampling, the degree of clonotype sharing among donors was expected to be affected by sequencing depth. Only blood was sampled, and tissue TCR repertoires likely differ from those in blood. Incomplete sequencing was indicated by rarefaction of sorted-subset datasets, despite the large sequencing depth. Sharing across several donors was observed for about 5% of naive CD4, 3.5% of naive CD8, 2.3% of memory CD4, and about 0.38% of memory CD8 clonotypes. Compared with non-shared clonotypes, the clonotypes found in all four sorted-subset donors had higher generation probabilities. Because the study included only a small number of donors, the genetic and exposure-history diversity represented was limited. Estimated clonotype richness was generally larger for naive than for memory subsets.

The germline V gene encodes CDR1 GTSNPN and CDR2 SVGIG (reference sequence). From cysteine to phenylalanine, the CDR3 is 11 amino acids long. Only the CDR3 DNA is retained, 33 bases long and in frame from the first base. The V end loses 7 bases and the J end loses 9 bases, and a stretch of 10 bases separates them. The donors were healthy, HIV-negative adults with no recently reported acute infections or vaccinations. Every donor was a Caucasian adult living in Nashville, Tennessee, USA. CD4+ T cells were enriched by magnetic negative selection, after which naive cells were positively selected on CD45RA and the negative fraction was taken as the memory subset. Blood was collected by leukapheresis, and PBMCs were isolated by Ficoll-Histopaque density gradient centrifugation and then cryopreserved in liquid nitrogen vapor phase. Purity and quantity of every magnetically sorted T cell population were checked by analytical flow cytometry. Genomic DNA was isolated from each sorted fraction and quantified by UV absorbance on a Nanodrop 2000c.

Comments on this clone: What antigen it recognizes has not been identified. Base-call qualities are not available, and no considerably larger clone is one nucleotide away.

Using the deep immunoSEQ assay, TCR CDR3 regions were amplified from genomic DNA by multiplex PCR. Genomic DNA extracted from each cell subset was distributed evenly over all wells of several immunoSEQ 96-well plates, and each plate served as one replicate. Each replicate PCR for sorted subsets received roughly 0.2 ug genomic DNA, equal to roughly 33,000 T cell genomes. Purified libraries were quantified with a Qubit 3.0 fluorometer, sized on a Bioanalyzer 2100, and re-quantified with the KAPA Library Quantification kit. Every immunoSEQ 96-well plate was sequenced on a separate single-read 150-cycle Illumina NextSeq 550 flow cell. As for how the authors treated the data: Because only junctional sequences without quality scores were contained in the immunoSEQ output, filtering matching that applied to full-length reads could not be performed. To assign V/J genes and CDR3, sequences were annotated using PyIR, a Python wrapper for IgBLAST v1.9, with IMGT germline references. Reads with weak V/J assignments (E-value above 1e-6), missing CDR3, stop codons, out-of-frame junctions, or ambiguous translated residues were removed. V3J clonotypes were defined by identical inferred V gene, J gene, and CDR3 amino acid sequence. Percentage overlap between repertoires was computed as shared unique clonotypes divided by the size of the smaller repertoire. Richness of each repertoire was evaluated using RTK rarefaction, the Chao1 estimator, and Recon v2.1 estimates of unobserved clonotypes. For all TCRbeta clonotypes obtained by the gDNA method from a handful of donors, generation probabilities were computed with OLGA. The clones in this table, taken by TCRdb from immuneACCESS, are in-frame only. Not every clone is retained; where verified, under half of the shortfall comes from an unresolved V gene, and the cause of the rest is unknown. That table is the source of V, J and clone size, and D and trimming were worked out from the DNA. This sample comprises 2 million to 3 million clones, over 85% of them detected only once. The ten biggest clones cover 0.36% of the sample.

This sequence was found in a man aged 18 to 35 in good health. Some clones in this sample may be carry-over from other donors' samples. The sequencing sample was made of naive CD4+ T cells from PBMCs. The sample's cell subset or site label, decoded: CD45RA+ positively selected. The chain is encoded by TRBV30 joined to TRBJ1-6; the D gene is unclear. The encoded CDR3 is CASTFGSPLHF. Here is the DNA: TGTGCCTCTACGTTCGGTTCACCCCTCCACTTT. When the CDR3 is completed using the reference TRBV30 and TRBJ1-6 genes on either side, the full variable domain is SQTIHQWPATLVQPVGSPLSLECTVEGTSNPNLYWYRQAAGRGLQLLFYSVGIGQISSEVPQNLSASRPQDRQFILSSKKLLLSDSGFYLCASTFGSPLHFGNGTRLTVT.